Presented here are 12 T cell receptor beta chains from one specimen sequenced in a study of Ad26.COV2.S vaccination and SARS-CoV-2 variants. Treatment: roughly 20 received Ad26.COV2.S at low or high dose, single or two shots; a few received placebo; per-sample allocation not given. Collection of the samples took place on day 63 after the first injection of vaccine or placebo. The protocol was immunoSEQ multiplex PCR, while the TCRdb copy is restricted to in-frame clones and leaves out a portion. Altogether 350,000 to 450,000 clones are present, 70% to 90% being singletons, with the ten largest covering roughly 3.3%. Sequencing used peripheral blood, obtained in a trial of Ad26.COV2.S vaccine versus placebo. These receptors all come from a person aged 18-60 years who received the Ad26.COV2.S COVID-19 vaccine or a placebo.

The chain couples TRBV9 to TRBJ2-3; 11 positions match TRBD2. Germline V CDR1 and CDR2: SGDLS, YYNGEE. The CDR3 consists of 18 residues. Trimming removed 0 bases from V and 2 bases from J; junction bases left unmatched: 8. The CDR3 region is CASSVAPLAGGNTDTQYF. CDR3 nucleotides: TGTGCCAGCAGCGTAGCACCTCTAGCGGGGGGTAACACAGATACGCAGTATTTT.

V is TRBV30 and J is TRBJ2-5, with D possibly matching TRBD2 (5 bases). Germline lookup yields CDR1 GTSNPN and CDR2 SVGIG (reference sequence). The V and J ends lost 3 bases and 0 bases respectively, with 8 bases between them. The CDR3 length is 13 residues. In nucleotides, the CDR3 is TGTGCCTGGAGGCCAGCGGACCAAGAGACCCAGTACTTC. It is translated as CAWRPADQETQYF. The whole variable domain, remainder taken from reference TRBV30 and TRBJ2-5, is SQTIHQWPATLVQPVGSPLSLECTVEGTSNPNLYWYRQAAGRGLQLLFYSVGIGQISSEVPQNLSASRPQDRQFILSSKKLLLSDSGFYLCAWRPADQETQYFGPGTRLLVL.

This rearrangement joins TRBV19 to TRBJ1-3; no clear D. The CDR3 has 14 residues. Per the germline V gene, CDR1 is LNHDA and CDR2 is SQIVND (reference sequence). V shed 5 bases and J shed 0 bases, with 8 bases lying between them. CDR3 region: CASSHMGSGNTIYF. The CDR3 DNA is TGTGCCAGTAGTCACATGGGCTCTGGAAACACCATATATTTT.

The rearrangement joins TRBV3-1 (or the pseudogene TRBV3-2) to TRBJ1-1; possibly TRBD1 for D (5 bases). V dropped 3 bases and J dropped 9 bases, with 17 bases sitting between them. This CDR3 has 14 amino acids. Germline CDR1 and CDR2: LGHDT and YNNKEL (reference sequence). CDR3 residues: CASSHEGPGGKAFF. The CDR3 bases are TGTGCCAGCAGCCACGAGGGACCGGGAGGTAAAGCTTTCTTT.

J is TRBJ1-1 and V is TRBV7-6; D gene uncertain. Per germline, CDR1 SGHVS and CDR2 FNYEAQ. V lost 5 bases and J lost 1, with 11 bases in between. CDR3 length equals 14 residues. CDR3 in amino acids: CASSLFEENTEAFF. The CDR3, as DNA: TGTGCCAGCAGCCTATTTGAGGAGAACACTGAAGCTTTCTTT. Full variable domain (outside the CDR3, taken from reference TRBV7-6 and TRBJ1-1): GAGVSQSPRYKVTKRGQDVALRCDPISGHVSLYWYRQALGQGPEFLTYFNYEAQQDKSGLPNDRFSAERPEGSISTLTIQRTEQRDSAMYRCASSLFEENTEAFFGQGTRLTVV.

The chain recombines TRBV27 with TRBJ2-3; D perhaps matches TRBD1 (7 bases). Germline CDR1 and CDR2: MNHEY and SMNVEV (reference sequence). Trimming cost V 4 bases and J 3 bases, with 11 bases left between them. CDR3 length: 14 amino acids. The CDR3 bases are TGTGCCAGCAGTTGGGCGGGACAGACAGATACGCAGTATTTT. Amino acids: CASSWAGQTDTQYF.

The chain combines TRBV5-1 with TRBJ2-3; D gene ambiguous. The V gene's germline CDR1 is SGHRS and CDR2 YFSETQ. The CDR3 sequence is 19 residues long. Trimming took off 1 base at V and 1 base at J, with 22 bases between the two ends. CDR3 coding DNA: TGCGCCAGCAGCTTGAAGTTTGCTATAGGACCCGGGCGCACAGATACGCAGTATTTT. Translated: CASSLKFAIGPGRTDTQYF.

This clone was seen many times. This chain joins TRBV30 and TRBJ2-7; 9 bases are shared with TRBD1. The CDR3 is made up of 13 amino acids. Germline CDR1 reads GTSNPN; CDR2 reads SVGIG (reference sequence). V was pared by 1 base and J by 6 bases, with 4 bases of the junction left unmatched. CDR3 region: CAWSGGQGFEQYF. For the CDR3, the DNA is TGTGCCTGGAGTGGGGGACAGGGCTTCGAGCAGTACTTC.

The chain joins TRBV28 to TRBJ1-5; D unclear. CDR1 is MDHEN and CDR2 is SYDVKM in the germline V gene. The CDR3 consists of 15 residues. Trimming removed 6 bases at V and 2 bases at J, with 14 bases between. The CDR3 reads CASRGVWIGNQPQHF. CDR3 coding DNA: TGTGCCAGCAGGGGCGTGTGGATAGGCAATCAGCCCCAGCATTTT.

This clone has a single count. CDR3 in amino acids: CASSITTYEQYF. In DNA, the CDR3 is TGTGCCAGCAGCATTACAACCTACGAGCAGTACTTC. The chain employs TRBV7-2 and TRBJ2-7; D remains ambiguous. CDR3 length: 12 amino acids. Trimming removed 5 bases from V and 2 bases from J, with 7 bases in between. The germline V gene encodes CDR1 SGHTA and CDR2 FQGNSA.

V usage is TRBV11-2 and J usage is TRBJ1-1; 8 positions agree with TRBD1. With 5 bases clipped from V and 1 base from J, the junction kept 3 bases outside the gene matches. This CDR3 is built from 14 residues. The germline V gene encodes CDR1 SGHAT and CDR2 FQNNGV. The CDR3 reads CASSQDRGNTEAFF. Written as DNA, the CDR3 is TGTGCCAGCAGCCAAGACAGGGGGAACACTGAAGCTTTCTTT.

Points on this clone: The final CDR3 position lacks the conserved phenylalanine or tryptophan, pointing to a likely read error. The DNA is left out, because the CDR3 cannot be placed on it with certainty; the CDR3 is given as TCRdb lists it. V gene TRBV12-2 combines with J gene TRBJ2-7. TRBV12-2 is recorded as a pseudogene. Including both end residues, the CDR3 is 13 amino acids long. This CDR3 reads CASRLPSFEGPGL.